This T cell receptor beta chain originates from a study of OX40 agonist ivuxolimab in advanced cancers. General study points: CD4+ and CD8+ blood T cells expanded clonally by week 6 at 0.1 to 3.0 mg/kg. CD8+ T cells (on average) carried more expanded clones than CD4+ T cells.

In this sample, this clone turned up a few times. Its matching antigen is unknown. Profiling relied on immunoSEQ multiplex PCR, and the TCRdb table lists in-frame clones only, not all of them. The sample lists almost 50,000 clones; under 90% were seen once. This CDR3 comprises 12 residues. Germline loops: CDR1 SGHVS, CDR2 FQNEAQ. V dropped 5 bases and J dropped 12 bases, with 16 bases sitting between them. This TCR was sampled from an adult with an advanced solid tumor such as melanoma, head and neck, liver or kidney cancer. The source material was CD4+ or CD8+ T cells sorted from blood, sampled in a trial of the OX40 agonist ivuxolimab. The rearrangement joins TRBV7-8 to TRBJ1-2; no reliable D call. In DNA, the CDR3 is TGTGCCAGCAGCCCCGTAAAGGGATTGGACACCTTC. Amino acid sequence: CASSPVKGLDTF.